The rows below give T cell receptor beta chains drawn from one sample of a study of OX40 agonist ivuxolimab in advanced cancers. Generated by immunoSEQ multiplex PCR, the TCRdb table keeps only in-frame clones and is missing some. The sample has around 70,000 clones, 75% to 90% seen once. The sample consisted of CD4+ or CD8+ T cells sorted from blood, taken in a trial of the OX40 agonist ivuxolimab. The receptors derive from an adult with an advanced solid tumor such as melanoma, head and neck, liver or kidney cancer. Both conserved end residues are trimmed from each CDR3.

j_gene	v_gene	CDR3aa
TRBJ2-7	TRBV7-8	ASSSDHITYEQY
TRBJ2-1	TRBV19	ASSAQEDNEQF
TRBJ2-7	TRBV30	AWSRLAGVSYEQY
TRBJ2-7	TRBV5-1	ASSLGQGDSYEQY
TRBJ1-5	TRBV15	ATSRDVQGTSNQPQH
TRBJ2-2	TRBV15	ATSAGPLGTGGTGELF
TRBJ2-7	TRBV10-1	ASSESNRGPEQY
TRBJ2-5	TRBV6-5	ASSHRGFQETQY
TRBJ2-3	TRBV7-3	ASSFIGDTDTQY
TRBJ2-5	TRBV7-8	ASSLGRDETQY
TRBJ2-1	TRBV4-3	ASSQDSLAGISNPIVQF
TRBJ1-3	TRBV2	ASRPTGAGNTIY
TRBJ1-1	TRBV18	ASSPNRGSRTEAF
TRBJ2-2	TRBV7-3	ASSFTGSTGELF
TRBJ1-1	TRBV7-2	ASIRGSEAF
TRBJ1-4	TRBV19	ASSVPGTGSEKLF
TRBJ2-3	TRBV30	AWSSGEGTDTQY
TRBJ2-2	TRBV28	ASLTTGTSGRFGTGELF
TRBJ2-1	TRBV27	ASSLGLYNEQF
TRBJ2-5	TRBV15	ATSRDEGLETQY
TRBJ2-7	TRBV5-4	ASSPQGSPLYEQY
TRBJ1-2	TRBV5-1	ASSSTGAANGYT
TRBJ1-5	TRBV5-5	ASSPLIGQGSNQPQH
TRBJ2-2	TRBV30	AWSGGFVTGELF
TRBJ2-5	TRBV6-6	ASSYDTGRETQY
TRBJ1-5	TRBV28	ASSPTGGSLSQH
TRBJ1-1	TRBV19	ASSITQNTEAF
TRBJ2-7	TRBV11-2	ASSLESWLREGARGQY
TRBJ1-1	TRBV6-6	ASSLGMGGQTVEAF
TRBJ1-2	TRBV7-3	ASSESQGSNYGYT
TRBJ2-5	TRBV5-1	ASSLVGQETQY
TRBJ2-7	TRBV5-1	ASSSGSYYEQY
TRBJ1-1	TRBV7-9	ASSLGMGFEAF
TRBJ1-1	TRBV2	ASSEPTGPNTEAF
TRBJ1-1	TRBV6-5	ASRPPRAGNTEAF
TRBJ2-3	TRBV7-7	ASSPGTGGDTQY
TRBJ1-4	TRBV2	ASSEGGRNEKLF
-	TRBV7-9	ASSSTQTGETYEQY
TRBJ2-7	TRBV19	ASGETGFSYEQY
TRBJ1-5	TRBV18	ASSPPGGNQPQH
TRBJ2-4	TRBV19	ASSGVRTEKNIQY
TRBJ2-2	TRBV11-2	ASSSYPLVAEANTGELF
TRBJ2-7	TRBV30	AWSTGTTYEQY